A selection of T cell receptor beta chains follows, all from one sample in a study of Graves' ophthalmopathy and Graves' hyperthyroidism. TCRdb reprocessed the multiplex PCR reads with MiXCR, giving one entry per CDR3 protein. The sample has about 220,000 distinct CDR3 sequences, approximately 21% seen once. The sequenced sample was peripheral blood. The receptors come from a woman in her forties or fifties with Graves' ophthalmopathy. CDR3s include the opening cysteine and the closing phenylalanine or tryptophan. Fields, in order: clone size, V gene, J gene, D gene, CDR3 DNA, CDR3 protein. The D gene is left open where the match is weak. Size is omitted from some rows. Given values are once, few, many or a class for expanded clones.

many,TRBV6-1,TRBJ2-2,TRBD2,TGTGCCAGCAGAAGGACTAGCGGGGGCACCGGGGAGCTGTTTTTT,CASRRTSGGTGELFF
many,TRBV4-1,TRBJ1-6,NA,TGCGCCAGCAGCCAAGGGCCTTCACCCCTCCACTTT,CASSQGPSPLHF
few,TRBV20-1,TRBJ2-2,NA,TGCAGTGCTATCCGGGCCAATACCGGGGAGCTGTTTTTT,CSAIRANTGELFF
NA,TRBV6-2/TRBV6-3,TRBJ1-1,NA,TGTGCCAGCAGCCCCCCCACTCTTGAAGCTTTCTTT,CASSPPTLEAFF
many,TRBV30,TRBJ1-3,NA,TGTGCCTGGAGCAAAGAAGGCTGGGGTCCTGGAAACACCATATATTTT,CAWSKEGWGPGNTIYF
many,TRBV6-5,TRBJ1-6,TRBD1,TGTGCCAGCAGTACGACAGGGGGCAATTCACCCCTCCACTTT,CASSTTGGNSPLHF
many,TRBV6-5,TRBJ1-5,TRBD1,TGTGCCAGCAGGAGTACAGGGGCCGGCAATCAGCCCCAGCATTTT,CASRSTGAGNQPQHF
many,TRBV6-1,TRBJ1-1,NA,TGTGCCAGCGGTAAACAGGTACTAGCTTTCTTT,CASGKQVLAFF
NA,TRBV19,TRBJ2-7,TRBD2,TGTGCCAGCGTAGCGGCGGGGGACCTCGAGCAGTACTTC,CASVAAGDLEQYF
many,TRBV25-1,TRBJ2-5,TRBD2,TGTGCCAGCAGTGAATACGGAGCGGGGATCCAAGAGACCCAGTACTTC,CASSEYGAGIQETQYF
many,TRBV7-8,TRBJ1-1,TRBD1,TGTGCCAGCAGCCCGCCCGCGACAGGGACGAACACTGAAGCTTTCTTT,CASSPPATGTNTEAFF
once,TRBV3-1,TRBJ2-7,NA,TGTGCCAGCAGCCAAGAGATGTATGGGCGACGGGAGAGGAGGGGCGAGCAGTACTTC,CASSQEMYGRRERRGEQYF
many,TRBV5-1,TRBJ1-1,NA,TGCGCCAGCAGCTTTACCGGGGCGGCGAGCACTGAAGCTTTCTTT,CASSFTGAASTEAFF
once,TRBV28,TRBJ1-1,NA,TGTGCCAGCAGTTTGTGGGGGGGCGCGAACACTGAAGCTTTCTTT,CASSLWGGANTEAFF
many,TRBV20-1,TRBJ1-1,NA,TGCAGTGTCCCGAGCAATGGGGGCACTGAAGCTTTCTTT,CSVPSNGGTEAFF
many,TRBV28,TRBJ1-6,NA,TGTGCCAGCAGTTTTACGGTATCACCCCTCCACTTT,CASSFTVSPLHF
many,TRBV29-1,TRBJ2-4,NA,TGCAGCGTTGCGATGGGGTCAGGAAACATTCAGTACTTC,CSVAMGSGNIQYF
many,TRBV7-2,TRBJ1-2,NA,TGTGCCAGCAGCCAACAGCAGGGGAGGGGCTACACCTTC,CASSQQQGRGYTF
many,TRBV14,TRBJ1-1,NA,TGTGCCAGCAGCCAAGTCCGCATGAAAACTGAAGCTTTCTTT,CASSQVRMKTEAFF
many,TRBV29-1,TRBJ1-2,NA,TGCAGCGCCCTCCGGGCTAACTATGGCTACACCTTC,CSALRANYGYTF
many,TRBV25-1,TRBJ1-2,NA,TGTGCCAGCAGTGAAATTGGAAACTATGGCTACACCTTC,CASSEIGNYGYTF
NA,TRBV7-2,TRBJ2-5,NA,TGTGCCAGCAGCTTAAGCCAGGGCCAAGAGACCCAGTACTTC,CASSLSQGQETQYF
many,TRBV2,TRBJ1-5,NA,TGTGCCAGCAGTGCCACTGTGAGCAATCAGCCCCAGCATTTT,CASSATVSNQPQHF
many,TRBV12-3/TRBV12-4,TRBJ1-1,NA,TGTGCCAGCAGTTTAGGCGCAGGGTCCACTGAAGCTTTCTTT,CASSLGAGSTEAFF
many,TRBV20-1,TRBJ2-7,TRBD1,TGCAGTGCTAGAAGGACAGGGGCCTACGAGCAGTACTTC,CSARRTGAYEQYF
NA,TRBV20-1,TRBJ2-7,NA,TGCAGTGCTACACCAGTTCGGACCAAGTACGAGCAGTACTTC,CSATPVRTKYEQYF
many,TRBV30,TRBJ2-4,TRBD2,TGTGCCTCCGGGGCGGGAGACAACATTCAGTACTTC,CASGAGDNIQYF
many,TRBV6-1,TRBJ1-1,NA,TGTGCCAGCAGTGAGGGGTTCGCTGAAGCTTTCTTT,CASSEGFAEAFF
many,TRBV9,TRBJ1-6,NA,TGTGCCAGCAGCGTAGGATGGGGGAATAATTCACCCCTCCACTTT,CASSVGWGNNSPLHF
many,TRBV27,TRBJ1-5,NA,TGTGCCAGCAGTAGAACACAGGGTGGGCAGCCCCAGCATTTT,CASSRTQGGQPQHF
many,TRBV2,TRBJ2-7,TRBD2,TGTGCCAGCAGTGCTGGTAGCGGGAGGGGAACCTACGAGCAGTACTTC,CASSAGSGRGTYEQYF
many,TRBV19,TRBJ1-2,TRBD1,TGTGCCAGTAGTATAGACGGGACAGAACCAAACTATGGCTACACCTTC,CASSIDGTEPNYGYTF
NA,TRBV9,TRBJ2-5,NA,TGTGCCAGCAGCGGACCCGGGACACAACAAGAGACCCAGTACTTC,CASSGPGTQQETQYF
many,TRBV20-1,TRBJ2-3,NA,TGCAGTGCTAGGTTCTCAGGGACTACAGATACGCAGTATTTT,CSARFSGTTDTQYF
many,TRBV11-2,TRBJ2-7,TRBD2,TGTGCCAGCAGCAGGGGACTAGCGGGACTTAGCTCCTACGAGCAGTACTTC,CASSRGLAGLSSYEQYF
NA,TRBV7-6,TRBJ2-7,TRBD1,TGTGCCAGCAGCAGAGACAGGGTCCCCTACGAGCAGTACTTC,CASSRDRVPYEQYF
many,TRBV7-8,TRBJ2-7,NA,TGTGCCAGCAGCCACGACGTCGCCTACGAGCAGTACTTC,CASSHDVAYEQYF
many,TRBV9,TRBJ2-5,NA,TGTGCCAGCAGCGAGGGTTCCAATCCAGAGACCCAGTACTTC,CASSEGSNPETQYF
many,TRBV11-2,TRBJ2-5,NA,TGTGCCAGCAGCTTAGAAGAGGGTTACCGGGAGACCCAGTACTTC,CASSLEEGYRETQYF
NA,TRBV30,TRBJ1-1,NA,TGTGCCTGGAGTACAGGTAGGACTGAAGCTTTCTTT,CAWSTGRTEAFF
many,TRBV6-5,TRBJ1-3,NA,TGTGCCAGCAGAGTAGAAGGGGGAGCGGGAAACACCATATATTTT,CASRVEGGAGNTIYF
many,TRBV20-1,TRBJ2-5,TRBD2,TGCAGTGCTGAGAAAGGACTAGCGGGAGGAGAGACCCAGTACTTC,CSAEKGLAGGETQYF
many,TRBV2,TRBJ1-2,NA,TGTGCCAGCATGGGGCAGGGTGTCTATGGCTACACCTTC,CASMGQGVYGYTF
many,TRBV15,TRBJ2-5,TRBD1,TGTGCCACCAGCAGGGACAGGAGCCAAGAGACCCAGTACTTC,CATSRDRSQETQYF
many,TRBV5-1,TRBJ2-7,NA,TGCGCCAGCACCATTCTACAGGGTTCCTACGAGCAGTACTTC,CASTILQGSYEQYF
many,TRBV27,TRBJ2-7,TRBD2,TGTGCCAGCAGTTTTAGCGGGGGGAGCTCCTACGAGCAGTACTTC,CASSFSGGSSYEQYF
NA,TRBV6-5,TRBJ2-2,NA,TGTGCCAGCAGTTCCCCGGGACCCATCGCCGGGGAGCTGTTTTTT,CASSSPGPIAGELFF
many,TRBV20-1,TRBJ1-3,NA,TGCAGTGCTAGACCTAAGGGTGCCTCTGGAAACACCATATATTTT,CSARPKGASGNTIYF
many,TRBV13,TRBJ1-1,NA,TGTGCCAGCAGCAGAGGTCAAGCTTTCTTT,CASSRGQAFF
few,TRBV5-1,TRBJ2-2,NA,TGCGCCAGCAGCTTGGTTGTTAGCGCCGGGGAGCTGTTTTTT,CASSLVVSAGELFF
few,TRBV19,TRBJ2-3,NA,TGTGCCAGCGGGGTGGCAGGCACAGATACGCAGTATTTT,CASGVAGTDTQYF
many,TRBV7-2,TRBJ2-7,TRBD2,TGTGCCAGCAGCTTATCGGTAGCGGGAGGAGGCTACGAGCAGTACTTC,CASSLSVAGGGYEQYF
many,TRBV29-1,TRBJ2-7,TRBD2,TGCAGCGTTGCTGCGGGAGGGGCCTACGAGCAGTACTTC,CSVAAGGAYEQYF
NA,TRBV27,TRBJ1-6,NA,TGTGCCAGCAGTTTCTCCGGGGGTTTCGATTCACCCCTCCACTTT,CASSFSGGFDSPLHF
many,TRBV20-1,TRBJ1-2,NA,TGCAGTGCTAGCCACAGGGATGACTATGGCTACACCTTC,CSASHRDDYGYTF
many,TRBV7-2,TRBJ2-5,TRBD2,TGTGCCAGCAGTTCGCGACTAGCGGGAGAGGCCAGCCAAGAGACCCAGTACTTC,CASSSRLAGEASQETQYF
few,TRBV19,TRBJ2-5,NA,TGTGCCAGTAGTATATCGGCGTGGCGGACCTCTAGCTGGAATAAAGAGACCCAGTACTTC,CASSISAWRTSSWNKETQYF